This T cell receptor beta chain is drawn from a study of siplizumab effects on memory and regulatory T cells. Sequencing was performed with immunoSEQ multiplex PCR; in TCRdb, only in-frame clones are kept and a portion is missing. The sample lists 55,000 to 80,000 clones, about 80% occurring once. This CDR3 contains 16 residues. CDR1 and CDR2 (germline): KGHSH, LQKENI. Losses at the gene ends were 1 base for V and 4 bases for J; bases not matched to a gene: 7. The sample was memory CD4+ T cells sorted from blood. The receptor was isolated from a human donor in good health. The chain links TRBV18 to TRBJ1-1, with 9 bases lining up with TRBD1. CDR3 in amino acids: CASSPLKQGAGTEAFF. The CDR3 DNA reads TGTGCCAGCTCACCACTCAAACAGGGGGCAGGCACTGAAGCTTTCTTT.